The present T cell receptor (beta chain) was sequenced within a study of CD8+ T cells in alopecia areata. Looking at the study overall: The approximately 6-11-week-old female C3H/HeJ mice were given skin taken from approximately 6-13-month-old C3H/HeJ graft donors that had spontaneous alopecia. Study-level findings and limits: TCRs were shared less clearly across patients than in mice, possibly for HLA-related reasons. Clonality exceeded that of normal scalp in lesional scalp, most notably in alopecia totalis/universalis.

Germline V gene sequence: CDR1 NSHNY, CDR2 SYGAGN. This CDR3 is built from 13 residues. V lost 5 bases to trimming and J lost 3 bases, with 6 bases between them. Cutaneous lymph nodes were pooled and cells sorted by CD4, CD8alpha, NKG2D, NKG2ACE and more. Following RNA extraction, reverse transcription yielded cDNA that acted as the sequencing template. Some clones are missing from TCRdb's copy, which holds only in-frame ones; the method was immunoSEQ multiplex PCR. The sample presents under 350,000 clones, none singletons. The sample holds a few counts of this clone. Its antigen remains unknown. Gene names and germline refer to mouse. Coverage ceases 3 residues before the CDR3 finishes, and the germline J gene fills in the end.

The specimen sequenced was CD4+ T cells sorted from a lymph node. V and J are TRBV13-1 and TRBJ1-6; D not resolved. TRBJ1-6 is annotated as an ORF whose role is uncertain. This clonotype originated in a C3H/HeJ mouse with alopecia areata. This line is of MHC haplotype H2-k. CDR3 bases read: TGTGCCAGCAGGGCAGGCTATAATTCGCCC. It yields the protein CASRAGYNSP. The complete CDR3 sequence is CASRAGYNSPLYF.